These T cell receptor beta chains were read from a single sample in a study of cytotoxic CD8 clonotypes in ibrutinib-treated CLL. Clones were read by immunoSEQ multiplex PCR, and TCRdb kept only the in-frame ones, dropping some. The sample carries around 330,000 clones, 67% recorded once. The specimen comprised PBMCs, sampled after 36 months of ibrutinib treatment. Receptors originate from a human donor with chronic lymphocytic leukemia. Each CDR3 is given with its conserved first and last residue. The order of the fields is J gene, V gene, clone size, D gene, CDR3 protein, CDR3 DNA. The D gene is left open where the match is weak. Some rows mark clone size as missing; the rest say once, few, many or name a class of expanded clone.

TRBJ2-2 TRBV11-2 . TRBD2 CASSFKRGGDTGELFF TGTGCCAGCAGCTTTAAGCGGGGGGGTGACACCGGGGAGCTGTTTTTT
TRBJ1-6 TRBV30 . TRBD1 CAWRRYRDRGSYNSPLHF TGTGCCTGGAGGCGATACCGGGACAGGGGTTCCTATAATTCACCCCTCCACTTT
TRBJ1-6 TRBV18 . . CASSPGLLRNSPLHF TGTGCCAGCTCACCAGGACTCCTTAGGAATTCACCCCTCCACTTT
TRBJ2-6 TRBV11-1 few . CASSLRVSGANVLTF TGTGCCAGCAGCTTGCGGGTTTCTGGGGCCAACGTCCTGACTTTC
TRBJ1-1 TRBV7-3 few . CASSSLLGTEAFF TGTGCCAGCAGTTCACTTCTGGGCACTGAAGCTTTCTTT
TRBJ2-7 TRBV2 few TRBD1 CASTVRDRGLHEQYF TGTGCCAGCACGGTCCGGGACAGGGGACTCCACGAGCAGTACTTC
TRBJ2-2 TRBV27 few . CASSLLRTTGELFF TGTGCCAGCAGTTTACTCCGTACCACCGGGGAGCTGTTTTTT
TRBJ1-2 TRBV6-5 . . CASGPMEGYGYTF TGTGCCAGCGGCCCGATGGAGGGCTATGGCTACACCTTC
TRBJ2-7 TRBV7-2 few . CASSLPDRYYEQYF TGTGCCAGCAGCTTACCAGACAGATACTACGAGCAGTACTTC
TRBJ2-5 TRBV18 . TRBD2 CASSPNPGTSGGVRQETQYF TGTGCCAGCTCACCCAACCCCGGGACTAGCGGGGGGGTCCGACAAGAGACCCAGTACTTC
TRBJ1-3 TRBV4-1 . . CASSQMGSGNTIYF TGCGCCAGCAGCCAAATGGGTAGCGGAAACACCATATATTTT
TRBJ2-1 TRBV5-1 . TRBD1 CASSWTGGNEQFF TGCGCCAGCAGCTGGACAGGGGGGAATGAGCAGTTCTTC
TRBJ1-2 TRBV29-1 . . CSVRHSYYGYTF TGCAGCGTTAGGCACAGCTACTATGGCTACACCTTC
TRBJ2-7 TRBV18 few . CASSPPTRNYEQYF TGTGCCAGCTCACCACCTACCAGAAACTACGAGCAGTACTTC
TRBJ1-2 TRBV7-9 . TRBD1 CASSAFSGTASFYGYTF TGTGCCAGCAGCGCATTCTCCGGGACAGCTTCCTTCTATGGCTACACCTTC
TRBJ2-7 TRBV4-1 . TRBD2 CASSQEASGAPGQYF TGCGCCAGCAGCCAAGAAGCTAGCGGGGCCCCGGGGCAGTACTTC
TRBJ2-1 TRBV7-2 once TRBD2 CASSLAGTSGGHEQFF TGTGCCAGCAGCTTGGCCGGGACTAGCGGGGGTCATGAGCAGTTCTTC
TRBJ2-7 TRBV11-2 . . CASSSALHSEQYF TGTGCCAGCAGCTCCGCCTTGCATAGCGAGCAGTACTTC
TRBJ2-7 TRBV6-1 . . CASSKLGLTSYEQYF TGTGCCAGCTCGAAGTTAGGACTGACTTCCTACGAGCAGTACTTC
TRBJ2-7 TRBV27 . TRBD2 CASRPWGGFDEQYF TGTGCCAGCAGACCTTGGGGGGGGTTTGACGAGCAGTACTTC
TRBJ1-6 TRBV2 . . CASGRIRGGDSPLHF TGTGCCAGCGGGCGGATAAGGGGTGGAGATTCACCCCTCCACTTT
TRBJ2-5 TRBV2 . . CASSWDHQETQYF TGTGCCAGCAGTTGGGACCACCAAGAGACCCAGTACTTC
TRBJ2-1 TRBV10-3 . . CAISESQRRPIYNEQFF TGTGCCATCAGTGAGTCCCAGCGCCGCCCCATTTACAATGAGCAGTTCTTC
TRBJ2-7 TRBV5-1 . TRBD1 CASSYGQGYEQYF TGCGCCAGCAGCTACGGACAGGGATACGAGCAGTACTTC
TRBJ2-7 TRBV19 . TRBD1 CATKGQFYEQYF TGTGCCACCAAGGGACAGTTCTACGAGCAGTACTTC
TRBJ1-1 TRBV29-1 . TRBD1 CSALDRVNTEAFF TGCAGCGCCCTGGACAGGGTGAACACTGAAGCTTTCTTT
TRBJ1-1 TRBV19 . . CASSMRGAGNTEAFF TGTGCCAGTAGTATGCGGGGGGCTGGGAACACTGAAGCTTTCTTT
TRBJ2-1 TRBV5-1 . . CASSLEPSSYNEQFF TGCGCCAGCAGCTTGGAACCCAGCTCCTACAATGAGCAGTTCTTC
TRBJ1-1 TRBV2 few TRBD1 CASSGTATEAFF TGTGCCAGCAGCGGGACAGCCACTGAAGCTTTCTTT
TRBJ1-3 TRBV11-2 . . CASSLSSGAGNTIYF TGTGCCAGCAGCTTATCGTCCGGGGCCGGAAACACCATATATTTT
TRBJ1-1 TRBV5-1 once TRBD1 CASSLWPEGATEAFF TGCGCCAGCAGCTTGTGGCCTGAGGGGGCGACTGAAGCTTTCTTT
TRBJ2-7 TRBV5-6 . . CASTPRGRKAYEQYF TGTGCCAGCACCCCGCGGGGCAGGAAGGCATACGAGCAGTACTTC
TRBJ1-5 TRBV4-1 . . CASSLEGTNQPQHF TGCGCCAGCAGCCTAGAAGGGACAAATCAGCCCCAGCATTTT
TRBJ2-1 TRBV21-1 . . CASSKGSTRRQAPYNEQFF TGTGCCAGCAGCAAAGGCAGTACTCGGAGACAGGCCCCCTACAATGAGCAGTTCTTC
TRBJ1-5 TRBV6-6 . . CASSYTHIRQPQHF TGTGCCAGCAGTTACACCCACATTCGTCAGCCCCAGCATTTT
TRBJ2-5 TRBV5-4 . . CASSLGRQNQETQYF TGTGCCAGCAGCTTGGGGCGACAGAACCAAGAGACCCAGTACTTC
TRBJ1-1 TRBV6-5 . . CASSYYSGTANTEAFF TGTGCCAGCAGTTACTACTCCGGGACGGCGAACACTGAAGCTTTCTTT
TRBJ2-7 TRBV10-1 . TRBD1 CASTGTALFLEQYF TGCGCCAGCACCGGGACAGCGCTTTTTCTCGAGCAGTACTTC
TRBJ2-7 TRBV10-3 . . CAISETLTYEQYF TGTGCCATCAGTGAGACACTGACCTACGAGCAGTACTTC
TRBJ1-5 TRBV6-6 few . CASSTKQGGNQPQHF TGTGCCAGCAGTACAAAGCAGGGAGGCAATCAGCCCCAGCATTTT
TRBJ2-7 TRBV20-1 . . CSARRDYEQYF TGCAGTGCTAGACGAGATTACGAGCAGTACTTC
TRBJ2-1 TRBV15 . . CATSRGLSYNEQFF TGTGCCACCAGCAGGGGGTTATCCTACAATGAGCAGTTCTTC
TRBJ1-2 TRBV6-5 . TRBD1 CASSHGTENYGYTF TGTGCCAGCAGTCACGGGACAGAAAATTATGGCTACACCTTC
TRBJ2-5 TRBV6-1 . . CASSEGGGGETQYF TGTGCCAGCAGTGAAGGTGGCGGGGGCGAGACCCAGTACTTC